This T cell receptor beta chain was recorded in a study of cytomegalovirus exposure and HLA in healthy donors. Study observations and caveats: Among the CMV-associated chains, a few were confirmed in vitro as specific for CMV antigens. TCR beta chains numbering more than 150 were designated cytomegalovirus-associated. Within an earlier analysis, most TCR beta V segments proved productive either about 87% or about 30% of the time.

PCR primers comprised 60 Vbeta and 13 Jbeta primers. Method: immunoSEQ multiplex PCR; TCRdb's copy keeps in-frame clones and lacks some. The sample consists of 200,000 to 250,000 clones, around 80% of them appearing once. At collection, donors were nominally healthy, but unrecorded immune exposures were probable. With respect to this clone: The antigen remains undetermined.

V lost 1 base and J lost 1; bases outside the gene matches: 11. Germline-derived CDR1 and CDR2 are MGHRA and YSYEKL. The CDR3 covers 19 residues. Sequencing was done on a sample of PBMCs. The TCR comes from a man in his forties or fifties in good health and CMV-seronegative. The chain combines TRBV4-1 with TRBJ2-1; TRBD2 aligns across 9 bases. The CDR3 sequence is CASSQGPLPSGKSYNEQFF. CDR3 DNA: TGCGCCAGCAGCCAAGGCCCCCTTCCTAGCGGGAAATCCTACAATGAGCAGTTCTTC.